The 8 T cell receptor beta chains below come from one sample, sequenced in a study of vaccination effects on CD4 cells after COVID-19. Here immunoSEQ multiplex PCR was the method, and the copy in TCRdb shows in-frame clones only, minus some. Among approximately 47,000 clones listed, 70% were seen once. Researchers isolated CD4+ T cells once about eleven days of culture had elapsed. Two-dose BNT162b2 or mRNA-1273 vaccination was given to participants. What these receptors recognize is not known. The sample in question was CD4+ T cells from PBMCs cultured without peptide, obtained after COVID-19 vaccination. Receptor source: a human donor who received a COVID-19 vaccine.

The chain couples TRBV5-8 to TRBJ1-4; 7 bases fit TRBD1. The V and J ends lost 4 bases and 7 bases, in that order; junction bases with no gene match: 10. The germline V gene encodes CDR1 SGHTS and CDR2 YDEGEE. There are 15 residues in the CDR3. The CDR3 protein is CASSPRQGGGEKLFF. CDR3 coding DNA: TGTGCCAGCAGCCCGCGACAGGGAGGAGGTGAAAAACTGTTTTTT.

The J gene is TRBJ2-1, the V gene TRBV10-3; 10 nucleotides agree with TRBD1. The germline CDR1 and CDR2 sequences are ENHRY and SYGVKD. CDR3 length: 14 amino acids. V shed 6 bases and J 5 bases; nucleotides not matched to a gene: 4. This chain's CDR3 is CAIRSGTGDNEQFF. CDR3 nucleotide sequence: TGTGCCATCAGATCCGGGACAGGGGACAATGAGCAGTTCTTC.

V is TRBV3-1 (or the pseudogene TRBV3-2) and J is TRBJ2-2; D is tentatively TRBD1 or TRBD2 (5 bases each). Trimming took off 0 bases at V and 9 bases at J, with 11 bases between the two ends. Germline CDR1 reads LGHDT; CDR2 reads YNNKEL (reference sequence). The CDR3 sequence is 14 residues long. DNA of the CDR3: TGTGCCAGCAGCCAAGAACCCGGGGCCCGGGAGCTGTTTTTT. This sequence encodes CASSQEPGARELFF.

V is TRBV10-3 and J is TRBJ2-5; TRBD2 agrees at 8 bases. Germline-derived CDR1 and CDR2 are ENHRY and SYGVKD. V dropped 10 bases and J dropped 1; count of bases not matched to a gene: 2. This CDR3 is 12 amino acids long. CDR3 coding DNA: TGTGCCACAGGACTAGCCCAAGAGACCCAGTACTTC. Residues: CATGLAQETQYF.

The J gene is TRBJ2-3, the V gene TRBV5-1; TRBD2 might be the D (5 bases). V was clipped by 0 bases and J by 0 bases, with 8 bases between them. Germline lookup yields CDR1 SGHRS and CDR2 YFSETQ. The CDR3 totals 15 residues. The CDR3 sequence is CASSLDGRSTDTQYF. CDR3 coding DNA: TGCGCCAGCAGCTTGGATGGGAGAAGCACAGATACGCAGTATTTT.

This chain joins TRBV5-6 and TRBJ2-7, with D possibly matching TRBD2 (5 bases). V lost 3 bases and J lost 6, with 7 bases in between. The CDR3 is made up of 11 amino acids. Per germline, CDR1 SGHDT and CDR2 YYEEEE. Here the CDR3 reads CASSSGSEQYF. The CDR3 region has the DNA TGTGCCAGCAGCTCGGGGAGCGAGCAGTACTTC. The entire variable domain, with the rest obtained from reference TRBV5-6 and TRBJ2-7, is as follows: DAGVTQSPTHLIKTRGQQVTLRCSPKSGHDTVSWYQQALGQGPQFIFQYYEEEERQRGNFPDRFSGHQFPNYSSELNVNALLLGDSALYLCASSSGSEQYFGPGTRLTVT.

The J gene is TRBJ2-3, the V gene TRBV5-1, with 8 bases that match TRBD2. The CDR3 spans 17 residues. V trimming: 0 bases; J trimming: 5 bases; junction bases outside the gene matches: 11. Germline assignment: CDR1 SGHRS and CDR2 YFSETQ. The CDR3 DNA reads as TGCGCCAGCAGCTTGGAGGGCCGGGGGGGGCGGATAGATACGCAGTATTTT. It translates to CASSLEGRGGRIDTQYF.

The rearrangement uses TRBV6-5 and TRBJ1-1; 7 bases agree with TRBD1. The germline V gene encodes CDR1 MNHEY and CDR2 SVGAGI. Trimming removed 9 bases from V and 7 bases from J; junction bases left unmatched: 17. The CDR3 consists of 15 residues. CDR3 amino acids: CASNRDSNSPYEAFF. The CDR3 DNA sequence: TGTGCCAGTAACCGGGACAGTAATAGCCCCTATGAAGCTTTCTTT.